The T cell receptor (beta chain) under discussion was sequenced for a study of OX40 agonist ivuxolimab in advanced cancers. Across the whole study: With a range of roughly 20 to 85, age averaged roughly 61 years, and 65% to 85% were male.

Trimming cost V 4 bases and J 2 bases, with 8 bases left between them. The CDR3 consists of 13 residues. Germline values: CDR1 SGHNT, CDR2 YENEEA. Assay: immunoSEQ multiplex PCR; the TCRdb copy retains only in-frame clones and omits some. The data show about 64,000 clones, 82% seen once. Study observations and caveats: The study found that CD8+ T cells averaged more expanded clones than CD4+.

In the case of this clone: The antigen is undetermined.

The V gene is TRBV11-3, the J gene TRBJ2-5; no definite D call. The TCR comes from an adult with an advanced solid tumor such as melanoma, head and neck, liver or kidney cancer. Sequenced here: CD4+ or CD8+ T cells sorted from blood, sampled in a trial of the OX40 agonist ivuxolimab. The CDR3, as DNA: TGTGCCAGCAGCTGGGGTGTTCAAGAGACCCAGTACTTC. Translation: CASSWGVQETQYF.